Here is one TCR beta chain with its context. The same CDR3 is also encoded by other DNA sequences in this sample. Using immunoSEQ multiplex PCR, the repertoire was profiled, and TCRdb retains in-frame clones only, with some absent. The data show some 640,000 clones, with approximately 89% seen just once and under 0.01% held by the top ten. These data belong to a study of shared T cell receptors in the human thymus. There are 10 residues in the CDR3. CDR1 is DFQATT, CDR2 SNEGSKA, per germline (reference sequence). Trimming left V 3 bases short and J 4 bases short, with 4 bases between. In addition, the sample was reused for a study of human thymus T cells. This second study notes: Related reports documented highly overlapping thymic repertoires among unrelated individuals.

The chain combines TRBV20-1 with TRBJ2-7; D unresolved. This sequence was found in a boy younger than two with a congenital heart defect. The source material was thymocytes. This CDR3 reads CSASSYEQYF. For the CDR3, the DNA is TGCAGTGCTAGTTCTTACGAGCAGTACTTC.